Listed here is a single T cell receptor beta chain. This specimen comes from a study of T cell changes during pregnancy in multiple sclerosis. This CDR3 has 14 residues. V lost 4 bases and J lost 7; bases outside the gene matches: 7. Looked up from germline, CDR1 is SGHVS and CDR2 is FNYEAQ. This table comes from immunoSEQ multiplex PCR, and its TCRdb copy is limited to in-frame clones, with some not included. There are 35,000 or so clones in the sample; over 75% occur only once, and about 1.2% lies in the top ten. This chain uses TRBV7-6 with TRBJ2-1, with 7 bases matching TRBD1. Here the sequenced sample was CD4+ T cells from peripheral blood mononuclear cells, taken before pregnancy. This TCR was sampled from a female donor with multiple sclerosis, enrolled in a pregnancy study. The CDR3 loop reads CASSSYSQGNEQFF. Here the CDR3 DNA reads TGTGCCAGCAGCTCTTATTCACAGGGGAATGAGCAGTTCTTC.